Included here is one T cell receptor beta chain sequence, with context. A few counts support this clone. What this receptor recognizes is not known. No much larger clonotype is one base removed from it; base qualities were not supplied. The cohort was made up of 650 to 700 healthy bone marrow donors. At the time of sampling, all cohort members were nominally healthy, though unrecorded immune exposures were likely present. The donor tested CMV seropositive, placing the donor among the 289 seropositive members of the cohort. Every donor gave a peripheral blood sample, and the peripheral blood mononuclear cells from that sample were used for TCR beta sequencing. Genomic DNA was extracted from the blood cell samples with the Qiagen DNeasy Blood Extraction Kit. The library was obtained by the immunoSEQ multiplex PCR assay. For the multiplex PCR, a mixture combining 60 forward primers for TCR Vbeta segments and 13 reverse primers for TCR Jbeta segments was used. The CDR3 region of rearranged TCR beta genes was amplified from genomic DNA with a multiplex PCR assay. The amplified TCR beta libraries were sequenced on the Illumina HiSeq System as 87-base-pair reads. As for the authors' bioinformatics: Across the roughly 640 repertoires, a later analysis counted around 80 million unique TCR beta chains, around 11 million of which were shared by at least two donors. Raw reads were error-corrected and collapsed into unique sequences with a nearest-neighbor algorithm that merged closely related sequences to remove PCR and sequencing errors. To assign V, D and J gene segments, CDR3 sequences were aligned to IMGT reference sequences. For a sequence to be retained, a match of at least six nucleotides to both a V gene segment and a J gene segment was required. A rearrangement was called productive if the CDR3 had no stop codons and remained in frame with V and J, and every other rearrangement was called non-productive. Following IMGT convention, CDR3 was defined as the stretch from the second conserved V-encoded cysteine up to the conserved J-encoded phenylalanine. The earlier analysis of 500 to 750 of the donors excluded any sequence lacking an unambiguous match to a single V gene segment. In an earlier analysis of some 590 of the donors, V segments were called functional above 56.7% productive rearrangements and were called segregating when the between-donor standard deviation exceeded 5%. A statistical classification framework was built for diagnosing cytomegalovirus status from the catalog of TCR beta chain sequences. In a later analysis, V and J genes were assigned by comparing TCR nucleotide sequences against IMGT/GENE-DB human TR gene sequences. A later analysis assigned CDR3 sequences and most-parsimonious VDJ recombination scenarios with the TCRdist pipeline. A later analysis defined each TCR beta chain by its CDR3 amino acid sequence plus V-gene family, and excluded reads lacking a unique V-gene family. In a later analysis, around 600 highly shared, low-generation-probability nucleotide sequences were removed to address suspected cross-contamination and a sequencing artifact. In a later analysis, a clonal expansion index for each public chain was calculated from normalized within-repertoire ranks of inferred template counts. In a later analysis, generation probabilities were computed with a VDJ recombination model fitted to out-of-frame rearrangements, and the resulting probabilities were checked against IGoR. Hypergeometric tests were used in a later analysis to score TCR-TCR, TCR-HLA and TCR-CMV co-occurrence, with a repertoire-size bias correction applied to the TCR pairs. In a later analysis, false discovery rates were estimated by permuting HLA or CMV assignments 20 times. In a later analysis, co-occurring TCRs were grouped with DBSCAN, and TCRdist sequence similarity was added when clustering was performed within HLA-allele-positive subsets. Repertoires with fewer than 30,000 or more than 120,000 public chains, plus five repertoires with anomalous nucleotide sharing, were excluded from co-occurrence clustering. Entries here come from immuneACCESS through TCRdb and include only in-frame sequences with V and J called. Some clones fail to appear in such tables; in the studies checked, an unresolved V gene covers under half of the shortfall, and the cause of the remainder is unknown. V, J and clone size derive from that table, while D and trimming were established from the DNA sequence. The sample table shows roughly 120,000 clones, and around 69% are seen once. In total, the top ten clones hold around 16% of the sample.

This sample is part of a study of cytomegalovirus exposure and HLA in healthy donors (dated by TCRdb to the late 2010s). Regarding the complete study: An earlier analysis of several hundred of the donors reported 250 to 350 Gb of sequence data and 120 million or so unique TCR beta sequences from approximately 180 million T cells. An early release that covered some 630 HLA-typed donors contained approximately 300 gigabases of sequencing data and 65 million to 100 million unique TCR sequences. Among the roughly 430 genotyped donors, more than 70% belonged to the genetic ancestry cluster associated with self-reported Caucasian donors. The study aimed to test whether cataloging public T cell receptors could reveal signatures of past pathogen exposure. The T cell repertoires of some 700 subjects were profiled by immunosequencing and related to cytomegalovirus serostatus. Besides the first cohort of 550 to 750 subjects, a separate validation cohort made up of over a hundred different subjects was used. The study combined high-throughput TCR immunosequencing, statistical association of individual TCRs with disease status, and machine learning to predict cytomegalovirus infection status. A later analysis re-analyzed previously published TCR beta repertoires from approximately 670 donors and added high-resolution HLA genotyping to study TCR occurrence patterns. In the later analysis, no new phenotypic data were used to find candidate immune exposures; instead, reliance was placed on TCR beta sequences and their occurrence across donors. To decide whether each TCR beta V gene segment behaved as functional or pseudogenic, an earlier analysis of fewer than 750 of the donors relied on high-throughput TCR beta sequencing. Donor age, sex, ethnicity and CMV serostatus were collected together with the repertoire data. A later genetic analysis used genome-wide SNP genotypes for about three fifths of the 666 donors, treating that subset as a discovery cohort. Every repertoire in the discovery cohort had been generated on one and the same sequencing platform. HLA typing included class I and class II loci at four-digit resolution. Typing coverage differed by locus: A, B, C, DRB1 and DQB1 were typed in roughly 629-630 donors, DQA1 in 500 to 550, DPA1 in 600 to 610, and DPB1 in just under 490. Because of strong linkage in the cohort, a few DR-DQ haplotypes were treated as single units for association and clustering. On average, roughly 240,000 unique TCR beta nucleotide sequences were sequenced per donor among fewer than 500 genotyped donors of the cohort, with about 17% of those sequences being non-productive. General study outcomes and caveats: When HLA alleles, especially DR and DQ, strongly co-occurred, TCR associations were difficult to assign to individual alleles. Correlated functional status among segregating V segments might reflect linkage disequilibrium, but an unknown experimental factor could not be ruled out. V-gene and J-gene trimming of TCR beta chains was associated with a missense DCLRE1C variant in a later genetic analysis, and the association was replicated in an independent cohort. A further reported finding was that TCR beta sequences accurately predicted the HLA-A and HLA-B alleles for most subjects in the first cohort. Across donors, most TCR sequences were observed very rarely, whereas some public TCRs were present in many individuals. According to a later genetic analysis, donors in an Asian-associated ancestry cluster had fewer N-insertions in productive TCRs than the approximately 610-donor mean. In the study, approximately 150 TCR beta chains were listed as associated with cytomegalovirus. HLA typing was unavailable for some donors at each locus, so association tests used only the typed subset. Only TCR beta chains were sequenced in this cohort, and the absence of alpha or paired-chain data limited detectable features. It was suggested by the authors that the approach could potentially be generalized to other disease states and immunological phenotypes. The earlier analysis of some 540 of the donors excluded about 16 rarely observed V segments, including chromosome 9 orphons, because counts were too low. A later analysis associated 17,000 or so TCR beta sequences with specific HLA alleles at a false discovery rate of 0.05. Presence/absence analyses assumed roughly uniform sequencing depth across donors, an assumption that may not hold. In a later analysis, HLA-associated TCR beta chains showed more clonal expansion and lower generation probabilities than non-associated chains that were equally common. In an earlier analysis of a few hundred of the donors, most TCR beta V segments were observed in productive rearrangements about 87% or about 30% of the time, broadly matching IMGT annotations. The classifier was reported to diagnose cytomegalovirus status with high specificity and sensitivity in both the original and validation cohorts. In a later analysis, the rate of TCR association differed among HLA loci, with DRB1 alleles having the most associated TCRs and HLA-C alleles having the fewest. Most CMV-associated TCR beta chains appeared to be HLA-restricted in a later analysis, and the HLA associations seemed to be driven largely by CMV exposure. A cluster of highly shared sequence variants was judged likely to be a technical artifact of the sequencing pipeline. In vitro tests confirmed that three of the cytomegalovirus-associated TCR beta chains recognize cytomegalovirus antigens. Immune exposure information for the cohort was limited to CMV serostatus. In a later analysis, several top co-occurrence clusters were reported to appear linked to parvovirus B19, influenza, CMV and Epstein-Barr virus.

This receptor was identified in a man in his fifties in good health and CMV-seropositive. Source material: PBMCs.

This receptor carries the CDR3 CASSTGLAGETQYF. The nucleotide sequence reads as follows: TGCGCCAGCAGCACCGGACTAGCGGGAGAGACCCAGTACTTC. Recombination linked TRBV5-1 to TRBJ2-5, with 11 central nucleotides matching TRBD2. Taken from cysteine to phenylalanine, the CDR3 has 14 residues. The CDR3 DNA has 42 bases and is translated from base 1. V trim: 4 bases; J trim: 4 bases; unmatched bases: 3. CDR1 SGHRS and CDR2 YFSETQ are derived from the germline V gene.